This T cell receptor (beta chain) derives from a study of cytomegalovirus exposure and HLA in healthy donors. Overall study: Among the 398 genotyped donors, more than 70% were placed in the Caucasian-associated ancestry cluster.

Researchers ran the PCR with 60 Vbeta and 13 Jbeta primers. TCRdb's table, derived via immunoSEQ multiplex PCR, lists solely in-frame clones and lacks some. Among tens of thousands of clones listed, approximately 81% were seen once. With 2 bases removed from V and 4 bases from J, the gap between germline ends came to 15 bases. The CDR3 length is 15 residues. Germline values: CDR1 MNHEY, CDR2 SVGAGI. For this clone: The antigen remains unidentified.

Study-wide results and limits: Altogether, some 160 TCR beta chains were recorded as cytomegalovirus-associated. Cytomegalovirus status was reportedly diagnosed by the classifier with high sensitivity and specificity. Several of the most significant clusters were apparently associated with common viral pathogens in a later analysis.

The TCR sequence derives from a woman aged 40 to 50 in good health and CMV-seropositive. V gene TRBV6-5 combines with J gene TRBJ2-7; D is perhaps TRBD2 (7 bases). What was sequenced was PBMCs. The CDR3 reads CASSYIAGAGYEQYF. The DNA for the CDR3 is TGTGCCAGCAGTTACATTGCGGGGGCCGGGTACGAGCAGTACTTC.